Presented here are 15 T cell receptor beta chains from one specimen sequenced in a study of lymphopenia after photon versus proton radiotherapy. Generated by immunoSEQ multiplex PCR, the TCRdb table keeps only in-frame clones and is missing some. The table records about 62,000 clones, 87% of them present only once. The source material was peripheral blood, sampled from a patient treated with proton-based radiotherapy. All receptors come from a man older than 75 with esophageal cancer.

The chain is built from TRBV19 and TRBJ1-5; D perhaps matches TRBD1 (5 bases). This CDR3 has 13 amino acids. V lost 8 bases and J lost 5, with 13 bases in between. From germline, CDR1 is LNHDA and CDR2 SQIVND (reference sequence). The CDR3 spells CASGDSRDQPQHF. CDR3 nucleotides: TGTGCCAGTGGAGACAGTCGTGATCAGCCCCAGCATTTT.

This clone qualifies as medium-sized. The chain joins TRBV7-9 to TRBJ2-7, with 8 bases fitting TRBD1. V shed 1 base, J shed 7 bases, and the junction held 9 bases outside the gene matches. CDR1 and CDR2 from the germline V gene are SEHNR and FQNEAQ (reference sequence). CDR3 length: 15 residues. CDR3 protein: CASSLGPGGSGEQYF. In DNA, the CDR3 is TGTGCCAGCAGCTTAGGTCCAGGGGGCTCAGGAGAGCAGTACTTC.

The V gene is TRBV6-4, the J gene TRBJ2-1; TRBD2 matches 10 bases. V dropped 4 bases and J dropped 4; count of bases not matched to a gene: 1. The CDR3 length is 14 residues. CDR1 and CDR2 (germline): MRHNA, SNTAGT. CDR3 sequence: CASSASGRYNEQFF. In nucleotides, the CDR3 is TGTGCCAGCAGTGCTAGCGGGAGATACAATGAGCAGTTCTTC.

This chain joins TRBV27 and TRBJ2-1; 10 bases are a match to TRBD2. The CDR3 is made up of 16 amino acids. Germline V CDR1 and CDR2: MNHEY, SMNVEV (reference sequence). The V segment lost 5 bases and the J segment 6 bases; nucleotides outside the gene matches: 10. The CDR3 protein is CASSPLGLAGVNEQFF. Written as DNA, the CDR3 is TGTGCCAGCAGTCCCCTGGGGCTAGCGGGAGTCAATGAGCAGTTCTTC.

V is TRBV19 and J is TRBJ2-7; 8 bases are a match to TRBD2. The V segment lost 5 bases and the J segment 5 bases; nucleotides outside the gene matches: 14. The length of the CDR3 is 16 residues. Germline assignment: CDR1 LNHDA and CDR2 SQIVND (reference sequence). The CDR3 here is CASSSPRSGSKDEQYF. CDR3 coding DNA: TGTGCCAGTAGTTCCCCTCGCAGCGGGAGTAAGGACGAGCAGTACTTC.

This clone occurred once. This chain connects TRBV2 to TRBJ2-3; D remains ambiguous. The germline V gene has CDR1 SNHLY and CDR2 FYNNEI. This CDR3 spans 10 amino acids. Trimming removed 8 bases from V and 15 bases from J, with 15 bases in between. The DNA for the CDR3 is TGTGCCAGCTACGACGAGACGAAATATTTT. Amino acids: CASYDETKYF.

This clone was detected once. The V call is TRBV6-1, the J call TRBJ2-3; D uncertain. This CDR3 has 13 residues. CDR1 is MNHNS and CDR2 is SASEGT in the germline V gene. The V and J ends lost 5 bases and 7 bases respectively, with 13 bases between them. CDR3 in amino acids: CASSTLTGNTQYF. CDR3 sequence (DNA): TGTGCCAGCAGTACACTGACTGGGAATACGCAGTATTTT.

This chain links TRBV7-2 with TRBJ1-5; no clear D. The V gene's germline CDR1 is SGHTA and CDR2 FQGNSA. CDR3 length: 15 residues. V lost 1 base, J lost 1 base, and 8 bases lay in between. In DNA form, the CDR3 reads TGTGCCAGCAGCTTAGGGGCGGACAGCAATCAGCCCCAGCATTTT. Translated, it gives CASSLGADSNQPQHF.

This clone was picked up a small number of times. The chain has TRBV2 and TRBJ2-7; 10 nucleotides line up with TRBD1. The CDR3 runs to 15 residues. Germline V CDR1 and CDR2: SNHLY, FYNNEI. Trimming at V came to 9 bases and at J to 1 base, leaving 9 bases not matched to a gene. As DNA, the CDR3 is TGTGCCAGGGGGTCACCGGGACAGGGGTCCTACGAGCAGTACTTC. Protein: CARGSPGQGSYEQYF. Supplemented by reference TRBV2 and TRBJ2-7, the full variable domain reads EPEVTQTPSHQVTQMGQEVILRCVPISNHLYFYWYRQILGQKVEFLVSFYNNEISEKSEIFDDQFSVERPDGSNFTLKIRSTKLEDSAMYFCARGSPGQGSYEQYFGPGTRLTVT.

V and J are TRBV5-6 and TRBJ1-1, with D unclear. This CDR3 is built from 15 residues. Germline values: CDR1 SGHDT, CDR2 YYEEEE. Trimming cost V 1 base and J 0 bases, with 10 bases left between them. CDR3 coding DNA: TGTGCCAGCAGCTTGCCCCCTGGGATGAACACTGAAGCTTTCTTT. Amino acids: CASSLPPGMNTEAFF.

The V gene is TRBV19, the J gene TRBJ2-6; D uncertain. The CDR3 runs 15 residues. The V end was cut by 5 bases, the J end by 0 bases, with 8 bases between. The germline V gene has CDR1 LNHDA and CDR2 SQIVND (reference sequence). The CDR3 nucleotides are TGTGCCAGTAGTCCCCGCGGCTCTGGGGCCAACGTCCTGACTTTC. This translates into CASSPRGSGANVLTF.

This rearrangement joins TRBV18 to TRBJ2-2, with D hard to call. The V and J ends lost 0 bases and 4 bases respectively, with 9 bases between them. This CDR3 comprises 15 residues. Germline values: CDR1 KGHSH, CDR2 LQKENI. CDR3 bases: TGTGCCAGCTCACCACCTGAGACCCGCACCGGGGAGCTGTTTTTT. It translates to CASSPPETRTGELFF.

The J gene is TRBJ1-5, the V gene TRBV30; D may be TRBD1 (5 bases). Trimming stripped 1 base from V and 5 bases from J, with 15 bases between. Looked up from germline, CDR1 is GTSNPN and CDR2 is SVGIG (reference sequence). This CDR3 is built from 15 residues. CDR3 residues: CAWSGWGGRDQPQHF. CDR3 bases: TGTGCCTGGAGTGGTTGGGGGGGGAGAGATCAGCCCCAGCATTTT.

The chain carries TRBV7-2 and TRBJ2-1; 8 positions match TRBD2. CDR3 length: 14 amino acids. Germline V CDR1 and CDR2: SGHTA, FQGNSA. Trimming removed 3 bases from V and 6 bases from J; junction bases left unmatched: 4. CDR3 nucleotides: TGTGCCAGCAGCTTCGCGGGAGGCGCCAATGAGCAGTTCTTC. Translating gives CASSFAGGANEQFF.

This clone has a single count. A much more abundant neighbour one base away suggests this may be a read error. This specimen includes other DNA sequences encoding the same CDR3. V and J are TRBV27 and TRBJ1-3; D might be TRBD1 (5 bases). Germline V gene sequence: CDR1 MNHEY, CDR2 SMNVEV (reference sequence). Trimming shortened V by 5 bases and J by 2 bases, and 10 bases separated the two germline ends. This CDR3 contains 14 residues. The CDR3 DNA is TGTGCCAGCAGTCTACGGGGCCCTGGAAACACCATATATTTT. It yields the protein CASSLRGPGNTIYF.